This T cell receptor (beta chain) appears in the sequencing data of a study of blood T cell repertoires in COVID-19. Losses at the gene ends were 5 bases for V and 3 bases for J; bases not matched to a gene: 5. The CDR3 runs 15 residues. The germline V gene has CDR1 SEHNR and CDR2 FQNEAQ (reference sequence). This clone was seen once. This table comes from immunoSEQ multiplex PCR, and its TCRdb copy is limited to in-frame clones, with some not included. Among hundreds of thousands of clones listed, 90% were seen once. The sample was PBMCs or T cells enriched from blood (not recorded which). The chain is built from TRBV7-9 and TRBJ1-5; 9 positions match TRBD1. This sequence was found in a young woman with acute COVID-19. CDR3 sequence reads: CASSIRDRDNQPQHF. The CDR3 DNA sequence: TGTGCCAGCAGCATACGGGACAGGGACAATCAGCCCCAGCATTTT.